The 32 T cell receptor beta chains below come from one sample, sequenced in a study of blood T cell repertoires in COVID-19. The repertoire was sequenced with immunoSEQ multiplex PCR; TCRdb's copy has only in-frame clones and lacks some. The sample has roughly 300,000 clones; 80% to 95% are singletons. The sequenced sample consisted of PBMCs or T cells enriched from blood (not recorded which). The receptor set was obtained from a woman aged 30 to 39 who had recovered from COVID-19.

V is TRBV11-2 and J is TRBJ2-3, with 9 bases fitting TRBD2. V was pared by 5 bases and J by 3 bases, with 9 bases of the junction left unmatched. Germline assignment: CDR1 SGHAT and CDR2 FQNNGV. There are 16 residues in the CDR3. The CDR3 sequence is CASSQGYSGRTDTQYF. The CDR3 region has the DNA TGTGCCAGCAGCCAAGGTTATAGCGGGAGAACAGATACGCAGTATTTT.

With respect to this clone: Compared with germline, one end of the junction differs, possibly owing to a read error. This chain connects TRBV28 to TRBJ1-1; 8 positions agree with TRBD1. CDR3 length: 14 amino acids. Germline V gene lookup returns CDR1 MDHEN and CDR2 SYDVKM. CDR3 amino acids: CATKSRTGNAEAFF. The CDR3, as DNA: TGTGCCACCAAATCACGGACAGGGAACGCTGAAGCTTTCTTT.

The chain employs TRBV29-1 and TRBJ1-2; tentatively, D is TRBD1 (5 bases). CDR3 length: 13 residues. Germline CDR1 reads SQVTM; CDR2 reads ANQGSEA. With 4 bases removed from V and 3 bases from J, the gap between germline ends came to 12 bases. The CDR3 loop reads CSVATGIYYGYTF. The CDR3 coding sequence is TGCAGCGTTGCTACAGGTATTTACTATGGCTACACCTTC. Together with reference TRBV29-1 and TRBJ1-2, the CDR3 gives the full variable domain: SAVISQKPSRDICQRGTSLTIQCQVDSQVTMMFWYRQQPGQSLTLIATANQGSEATYESGFVIDKFPISRPNLTFSTLTVSNMSPEDSSIYLCSVATGIYYGYTFGSGTRLTVV.

This rearrangement joins TRBV19 to TRBJ2-3; 8 bases align to TRBD2. The length of the CDR3 is 13 residues. Germline CDR1 reads LNHDA; CDR2 reads SQIVND (reference sequence). V was pared by 8 bases and J by 8 bases, with 9 bases of the junction left unmatched. In DNA, the CDR3 is TGTGCCAGTTCCCTTGGACTAGCCGTTACGCAGTATTTT. This codes for CASSLGLAVTQYF.

This chain connects TRBV5-1 to TRBJ1-4; TRBD1 matches 11 bases. Per the germline V gene, CDR1 is SGHRS and CDR2 is YFSETQ. The V segment lost 0 bases and the J segment 7 bases; nucleotides outside the gene matches: 5. The CDR3 is 16 residues long. Here the CDR3 DNA reads TGCGCCAGCAGCTTGGGGACAGGGGGCGGAAGTGAAAAACTGTTTTTT. This translates into CASSLGTGGGSEKLFF.

The V call is TRBV19, the J call TRBJ1-6; TRBD1 matches 9 bases. J was trimmed by 5 bases and V by 3 bases; bases with no gene match: 2. In germline, CDR1 is LNHDA, CDR2 SQIVND (reference sequence). The CDR3 length is 15 residues. The CDR3 protein is CASSIRTGDNSPLHF. The DNA of the CDR3 is TGTGCCAGTAGTATTCGGACAGGGGATAATTCACCCCTCCACTTT.

This clone was picked up one time. The J gene is TRBJ1-2, the V gene TRBV6-5; D is ambiguous. The germline V gene encodes CDR1 MNHEY and CDR2 SVGAGI. The CDR3 consists of 14 residues. The V end lost 8 bases, the J end lost 4 bases, and 17 bases lay between the germline ends. The DNA for the CDR3 is TGTGCCAGCGGGTCCCCCATCGAGGGCTATGGCTACACCTTC. Amino acids: CASGSPIEGYGYTF.

The V call is TRBV20-1, the J call TRBJ1-4, with D tentatively TRBD1 (6 bases). Germline values: CDR1 DFQATT, CDR2 SNEGSKA (reference sequence). With 4 bases removed from V and 16 bases from J, the gap between germline ends came to 16 bases. The CDR3 runs to 11 residues. The CDR3: CSAKRQETSFF. In DNA, the CDR3 is TGCAGTGCTAAACGACAGGAAACGTCGTTTTTT.

The chain recombines TRBV7-8 with TRBJ2-1; the match to TRBD2 covers 11 bases. J gave up 6 bases and V 3 bases, and 4 bases lay outside the gene matches. This CDR3 has 15 amino acids. Looked up from germline, CDR1 is SGHVS and CDR2 is FQNEAQ. Written as DNA, the CDR3 is TGTGCCAGCAGCTTTGGACTAGCGGGCCGCAATGAGCAGTTCTTC. Translated: CASSFGLAGRNEQFF.

The chain joins TRBV24-1 to TRBJ2-2; the match to TRBD2 covers 15 bases. CDR1 and CDR2 from the germline V gene are KGHDR and SFDVKD. V shed 2 bases and J 6 bases; nucleotides not matched to a gene: 3. The CDR3 runs 17 residues. The CDR3 loop is CATSDWGTSGRPGELFF. CDR3 DNA sequence: TGTGCCACCAGTGATTGGGGGACTAGCGGGAGGCCCGGGGAGCTGTTTTTT.

This chain joins TRBV2 and TRBJ1-2; D gene unclear. The germline CDR1 and CDR2 sequences are SNHLY and FYNNEI. The CDR3 runs to 12 residues. The V gene lost 3 bases and the J gene lost 8 bases, with 10 bases spanning the gap. The CDR3, as DNA: TGTGCCAGCAGTGACAGACTCCGGGGCTACACCTTC. Its translation: CASSDRLRGYTF.

V and J are TRBV5-4 and TRBJ1-2; TRBD1 agrees at 8 bases. CDR3 length: 15 amino acids. Germline CDR1 reads SGHNT; CDR2 reads YYREEE (reference sequence). With 5 bases clipped from V and 6 bases from J, the junction kept 12 bases outside the gene matches. CDR3 DNA sequence: TGTGCCAGCAGTCAAACCGCAGGGGGCGCGGATGGCTACACCTTC. It translates to CASSQTAGGADGYTF.

The V call is TRBV30, the J call TRBJ2-5, with D possibly TRBD2 on 5 matching bases. The CDR3 is made up of 13 amino acids. Germline values: CDR1 GTSNPN, CDR2 SVGIG (reference sequence). V gave up 3 bases and J gave up 1 base, with 9 bases separating them. The CDR3 coding sequence is TGTGCCTGGAGCGGGGAATTCCAAGAGACCCAGTACTTC. This encodes CAWSGEFQETQYF. Using reference TRBV30 and TRBJ2-5 for the parts outside the CDR3, the full variable domain is SQTIHQWPATLVQPVGSPLSLECTVEGTSNPNLYWYRQAAGRGLQLLFYSVGIGQISSEVPQNLSASRPQDRQFILSSKKLLLSDSGFYLCAWSGEFQETQYFGPGTRLLVL.

The V and J genes are TRBV19 and TRBJ2-5; 8 positions agree with TRBD2. The CDR3 spans 15 residues. CDR1 and CDR2 from the germline V gene are LNHDA and SQIVND (reference sequence). Trimming at V came to 3 bases and at J to 1 base, leaving 4 bases not matched to a gene. The CDR3: CASSIRRGVQETQYF. The CDR3 DNA follows: TGTGCCAGTAGTATTAGGCGGGGGGTCCAAGAGACCCAGTACTTC. The entire variable domain, with the rest obtained from reference TRBV19 and TRBJ2-5, is as follows: DGGITQSPKYLFRKEGQNVTLSCEQNLNHDAMYWYRQDPGQGLRLIYYSQIVNDFQKGDIAEGYSVSREKKESFPLTVTSAQKNPTAFYLCASSIRRGVQETQYFGPGTRLLVL.

The chain links TRBV5-5 to TRBJ2-4, with D perhaps matching TRBD2 (5 bases). CDR1 is SGHKS and CDR2 is YYEKEE in the germline V gene (reference sequence). Trimming took off 0 bases at V and 14 bases at J, with 18 bases between the two ends. There are 14 residues in the CDR3. DNA for the CDR3: TGTGCCAGCAGCTTGGCCTGGATTCGGGGTCGCAAGTACTTC. It encodes CASSLAWIRGRKYF. Variable domain in full (rest from reference TRBV5-5 and TRBJ2-4): DAGVTQSPTHLIKTRGQQVTLRCSPISGHKSVSWYQQVLGQGPQFIFQYYEKEERGRGNFPDRFSARQFPNYSSELNVNALLLGDSALYLCASSLAWIRGRKYFGAGTRLSVL.

This chain joins TRBV5-4 and TRBJ2-7; D perhaps matches TRBD1 (6 bases). The germline V gene encodes CDR1 SGHNT and CDR2 YYREEE (reference sequence). The CDR3 totals 13 residues. The V end lost 7 bases, the J end lost 1 base, and 12 bases lay between the germline ends. The CDR3 here is CASGLQGSYEQYF. The CDR3 region has the DNA TGTGCCAGCGGCCTACAGGGTTCCTACGAGCAGTACTTC.

The chain recombines TRBV9 with TRBJ2-7, with 7 bases that match TRBD2. The V gene's germline CDR1 is SGDLS and CDR2 YYNGEE. The ends lost 6 bases at V and 3 bases at J; junction bases unmatched: 12. The CDR3 contains 15 residues. The CDR3 reads CASNAAPGGNYEQYF. Here the CDR3 DNA reads TGTGCCAGCAACGCGGCACCGGGGGGAAACTACGAGCAGTACTTC. Full variable domain (missing parts from reference TRBV9 and TRBJ2-7): DSGVTQTPKHLITATGQRVTLRCSPRSGDLSVYWYQQSLDQGLQFLIQYYNGEERAKGNILERFSAQQFPDLHSELNLSSLELGDSALYFCASNAAPGGNYEQYFGPGTRLTVT.

V usage is TRBV27 and J usage is TRBJ2-3; D might be TRBD1 (5 bases). The V end lost 3 bases, the J end lost 4 bases, and 11 bases lay between the germline ends. The CDR3 spans 14 residues. The germline V gene encodes CDR1 MNHEY and CDR2 SMNVEV (reference sequence). This CDR3 reads CASSFQGRADTQYF. The CDR3 DNA is TGTGCCAGCAGTTTTCAGGGTAGGGCAGATACGCAGTATTTT.

CDR3 in amino acids: CASSFLSGNTIYF. The CDR3, as DNA: TGTGCCAGCAGCTTCTTATCTGGAAACACCATATATTTT. The genes are TRBV7-2 and TRBJ1-3; D gene uncertain. Trimming removed 3 bases from V and 1 base from J, with 4 bases in between. The CDR3 runs to 13 residues. Germline CDR1 and CDR2: SGHTA and FQGNSA.

CDR3 sequence reads: CASSYPSARGTQYF. The CDR3 DNA reads TGTGCCAGCAGTTACCCCTCGGCTAGAGGGACCCAGTACTTC. The V call is TRBV6-5, the J call TRBJ2-5; D is undetermined. The germline gives CDR1 MNHEY, CDR2 SVGAGI. With 2 bases removed from V and 7 bases from J, the gap between germline ends came to 14 bases. CDR3 length: 14 amino acids.

The gene calls are TRBV6-4 and TRBJ2-1; TRBD2 matches 12 bases. Germline CDR1 and CDR2: MRHNA and SNTAGT. The CDR3 length is 15 residues. V dropped 5 bases and J dropped 10; count of bases not matched to a gene: 9. This CDR3 is CASSPGTSGSPEQFF. DNA of the CDR3: TGTGCCAGCAGTCCCGGGACTAGCGGGTCCCCCGAGCAGTTCTTC.

This chain connects TRBV11-2 to TRBJ2-7; 9 bases are a match to TRBD2. The germline V gene has CDR1 SGHAT and CDR2 FQNNGV. This CDR3 region has 15 residues. J was trimmed by 1 base and V by 5 bases; bases with no gene match: 6. As DNA, the CDR3 is TGTGCCAGCAGCCACCCTCTAGCGGGATCCTACGAGCAGTACTTC. Its protein product is CASSHPLAGSYEQYF.

J is TRBJ2-6 and V is TRBV30; D unclear. This CDR3 region has 14 residues. Trimming left V 7 bases short and J 0 bases short, with 10 bases between. CDR1 is GTSNPN, CDR2 SVGIG, per germline (reference sequence). In DNA, the CDR3 is TGTGCCTTAAGAGCAGGCTCTGGGGCCAACGTCCTGACTTTC. Protein product: CALRAGSGANVLTF.

The chain couples TRBV14 to TRBJ2-7, with 9 bases that match TRBD1. With 4 bases clipped from V and 5 bases from J, the junction kept 3 bases outside the gene matches. Germline CDR1 and CDR2: SGHDN and FVKESK. This CDR3 spans 13 amino acids. Here the CDR3 DNA reads TGTGCCAGCAGCCCCACAGGGGGCAACGAGCAGTACTTC. Translating it yields CASSPTGGNEQYF.

The rearrangement links TRBV6-5 to TRBJ2-7; TRBD1 aligns across 7 bases. This CDR3 region has 13 residues. The V gene end was trimmed by 4 bases and the J gene end by 2 bases; junction bases not matched to a gene: 2. The germline V gene encodes CDR1 MNHEY and CDR2 SVGAGI. The chain's CDR3 is CASSSQGAYEQYF. Written as DNA, the CDR3 is TGTGCCAGCAGTTCTCAGGGGGCCTACGAGCAGTACTTC.

The rearrangement joins TRBV5-1 to TRBJ2-7; 11 bases line up with TRBD2. Losses at the gene ends were 0 bases for V and 6 bases for J; bases not matched to a gene: 8. The germline gives CDR1 SGHRS, CDR2 YFSETQ. The CDR3 is made up of 16 amino acids. Here the CDR3 reads CASSLAGLAGGSEQYF. For the CDR3, the DNA is TGCGCCAGCAGCTTGGCCGGTCTAGCGGGGGGATCCGAGCAGTACTTC.

The chain couples TRBV6-5 to TRBJ1-1; possibly TRBD1 for D (6 bases). The CDR3 length is 12 residues. Trimming cost V 4 bases and J 9 bases, with 12 bases left between them. CDR1 MNHEY and CDR2 SVGAGI come from the germline V gene. DNA for the CDR3: TGTGCCAGCAGTTTTCCTACAGGGAAAGCTTTCTTT. Amino acids: CASSFPTGKAFF.

The chain is built from TRBV29-1 and TRBJ2-3, with a tentative D call TRBD1 (5 bases). CDR1 and CDR2 (germline): SQVTM, ANQGSEA. The CDR3 has 12 residues. The germline V and J ends were trimmed by 7 bases and 5 bases, with 13 bases remaining between them. The CDR3 DNA follows: TGCAGCGGGACAAATGCGCAAGATACGCAGTATTTT. It specifies CSGTNAQDTQYF.

The chain has TRBV11-2 and TRBJ1-1; D gene unclear. The length of the CDR3 is 13 residues. Trimming pared 0 bases from V and 6 bases from J, leaving 8 bases between. The V gene's germline CDR1 is SGHAT and CDR2 FQNNGV. The CDR3 DNA reads TGTGCCAGCAGCTTAGATCCGGGGTCTGAAGCTTTCTTT. Translated, it gives CASSLDPGSEAFF. The full variable domain, with the rest looked up from reference TRBV11-2 and TRBJ1-1, is EAGVAQSPRYKIIEKRQSVAFWCNPISGHATLYWYQQILGQGPKLLIQFQNNGVVDDSQLPKDRFSAERLKGVDSTLKIQPAKLEDSAVYLCASSLDPGSEAFFGQGTRLTVV.

This chain links TRBV9 with TRBJ1-2; D is unresolved. CDR3 size: 11 residues. Trimming stripped 5 bases from V and 4 bases from J, with 6 bases between. Germline loops: CDR1 SGDLS, CDR2 YYNGEE. The CDR3 nucleotides are TGTGCCAGCAGGGCGGGCTATGGCTACACCTTC. The encoded protein is CASRAGYGYTF. The full variable domain, with the rest looked up from reference TRBV9 and TRBJ1-2, is DSGVTQTPKHLITATGQRVTLRCSPRSGDLSVYWYQQSLDQGLQFLIQYYNGEERAKGNILERFSAQQFPDLHSELNLSSLELGDSALYFCASRAGYGYTFGSGTRLTVV.

V is TRBV30 and J is TRBJ1-1; D remains unclear. The germline V and J ends were trimmed by 7 bases and 7 bases, with 16 bases remaining between them. Germline V gene data show CDR1 as GTSNPN and CDR2 as SVGIG (reference sequence). This CDR3 contains 12 residues. The CDR3 spells CASSRLRSEAFF. The CDR3 bases are TGTGCCTCCAGCCGACTGCGCAGTGAAGCTTTCTTT.

The chain uses TRBV4-2 and TRBJ2-2, with D perhaps matching TRBD2 (5 bases). The germline CDR1 and CDR2 sequences are LGHNA and YNFKEQ. The CDR3 loop spans 15 amino acids. The germline V and J ends were trimmed by 4 bases and 3 bases, with 12 bases remaining between them. CDR3 nucleotides: TGTGCCAGCAGCCGGTTTGCGGGTGACACCGGGGAGCTGTTTTTT. Translation: CASSRFAGDTGELFF.